These 20 T cell receptor beta chains share one sample of origin, sequenced in a study of CD8 T cells in Susac syndrome. RNA was extracted with the RNeasy kit, and a quantity of roughly 0.45 to 1 ug was reverse transcribed using random hexamers. MiXCR, run by TCRdb on the immunoSEQ multiplex PCR reads, gives a single entry per CDR3 protein. The table shows about 130,000 distinct CDR3 sequences, with 85% to 95% occurring only once. Sample: CD8+ T cells from PBMCs. These TCRs come from a human donor with multiple sclerosis.

This sequence joins TRBV29-1 and TRBJ1-2; 7 positions agree with TRBD1. The germline V gene encodes CDR1 SQVTM and CDR2 ANQGSEA. The CDR3 is 12 amino acids. V gave up 7 bases and J gave up 4 bases; unmatched junction bases: 6. The CDR3 DNA sequence: TGCAGCGAATACGGGACAGCCTATGGCTACACCTTC. Protein product: CSEYGTAYGYTF.

This sequence joins TRBV6-6 and TRBJ2-7; D possibly corresponds to TRBD2 (6 bases). Trimming removed 4 bases at V and 3 bases at J, with 13 bases between. This CDR3 comprises 14 residues. Germline lookup yields CDR1 MNHNY and CDR2 SVGAGI (reference sequence). CDR3 in amino acids: CASSSTDYLYEQYV. The CDR3 DNA is TGTGCCAGCAGTTCCACGGACTATCTCTACGAGCAGTACGTC.

The CDR3 DNA is TGTGCCAGCAGCCAAGGGACTCAGTATCAGCCCCAGCATTTT. This translates into CASSQGTQYQPQHF. V gene TRBV12-3 or TRBV12-4 combines with J gene TRBJ1-5, with a tentative D call TRBD1 (5 bases). V was cut by 6 bases and J by 5 bases, with 14 bases left in between. The CDR3 extends over 14 amino acids.

The sample holds one count of this clonotype. The chain employs TRBV20-1 and TRBJ2-5; 7 nucleotides match TRBD1. In germline, CDR1 is DFQATT, CDR2 SNEGSKA (reference sequence). Trimming at V came to 2 bases and at J to 5 bases, leaving 5 bases not matched to a gene. CDR3 length: 13 residues. The CDR3 region is CSARPQGEETQYF. As DNA, the CDR3 is TGCAGTGCTAGACCTCAGGGGGAGGAGACCCAGTACTTC.

The CDR3: CASSPAGRELFF. CDR3 DNA: TGTGCCAGCAGCCCGGCGGGACGGGAACTGTTTTTT. This rearrangement joins TRBV5-6 to TRBJ1-4; D is possibly TRBD1 (5 bases). This CDR3 has 12 amino acids. CDR1 and CDR2 from the germline V gene are SGHDT and YYEEEE. The V and J ends lost 4 bases and 12 bases respectively, with 13 bases between them.

This chain uses TRBV20-1 with TRBJ1-3; D remains unclear. Germline CDR1 reads DFQATT; CDR2 reads SNEGSKA (reference sequence). Trimming took 3 bases from V and 4 from J, leaving 19 bases between them. This CDR3 is built from 16 residues. CDR3 sequence: CSARRLVAGSGNTIYF. CDR3 nucleotide sequence: TGCAGTGCTAGGCGGCTCGTGGCGGGGTCCGGAAACACCATATATTTT.

This clonotype appeared once. This rearrangement joins TRBV2 to TRBJ2-2; the D gene could be TRBD1 or TRBD2 (5 bases each). CDR3 length: 13 amino acids. Trimming took 6 bases from V and 4 from J, leaving 9 bases between them. Looked up from germline, CDR1 is SNHLY and CDR2 is FYNNEI. The CDR3 DNA reads as TGTGCCAGCAGGGGTGGGGGCACCGGGGAGCTGTTTTTT. Its protein product is CASRGGGTGELFF.

The chain is built from TRBV2 and TRBJ2-5; 10 bases are a match to TRBD2. With V trimmed by 2 bases and J by 5 bases, 11 bases remained unmatched. CDR3 length: 17 amino acids. CDR1 is SNHLY, CDR2 FYNNEI, per germline. The CDR3 protein is CASSEHRLAGAGETQYF. The CDR3 nucleotides read TGTGCCAGCAGTGAACATCGGCTAGCGGGGGCGGGGGAGACCCAGTACTTC.

This chain joins TRBV20-1 and TRBJ1-1, with 8 bases that match TRBD1. V dropped 6 bases and J dropped 3; count of bases not matched to a gene: 3. CDR1 and CDR2 (germline): DFQATT, SNEGSKA (reference sequence). The CDR3 extends over 12 amino acids. CDR3 DNA sequence: TGCAGTGCGCAACAGGGGGACACTGAAGCTTTCTTT. Residues: CSAQQGDTEAFF.

The V call is TRBV9, the J call TRBJ2-1; TRBD2 aligns across 7 bases. Germline assignment: CDR1 SGDLS and CDR2 YYNGEE. Trimming removed 0 bases from V and 8 bases from J; junction bases left unmatched: 14. This CDR3 contains 17 residues. CDR3 DNA sequence: TGTGCCAGCAGCGTAGCTACCAGGCGGGAGCTCGGCGATGAGCAGTTCTTC. Amino acids: CASSVATRRELGDEQFF.

V is TRBV9 and J is TRBJ1-6; 9 bases fit TRBD1. J lost 7 bases, V lost 3 bases, and 5 bases had no gene match. Germline CDR1 and CDR2: SGDLS and YYNGEE. The CDR3 has 15 amino acids. The CDR3 is CASSERGTGNSPLHF. Written as DNA, the CDR3 is TGTGCCAGCAGCGAGCGGGGGACAGGGAATTCACCCCTCCACTTT. The variable domain in full, with the rest retrieved from reference TRBV9 and TRBJ1-6, is DSGVTQTPKHLITATGQRVTLRCSPRSGDLSVYWYQQSLDQGLQFLIQYYNGEERAKGNILERFSAQQFPDLHSELNLSSLELGDSALYFCASSERGTGNSPLHFGNGTRLTVT.

The gene calls are TRBV19 and TRBJ1-1; D perhaps matches TRBD1 (5 bases). The CDR3 has 15 amino acids. Trimming left V 7 bases short and J 0 bases short, with 15 bases between. Germline V gives CDR1 LNHDA, CDR2 SQIVND (reference sequence). The CDR3 sequence is CASKDTHFMNTEAFF. The CDR3 DNA follows: TGTGCCAGTAAGGACACCCACTTCATGAACACTGAAGCTTTCTTT.

This chain joins TRBV3-1 and TRBJ2-3; 10 bases align to TRBD2. Germline V CDR1 and CDR2: LGHDT, YNNKEL (reference sequence). The length of the CDR3 is 18 residues. Trimming took 0 bases from V and 1 from J; bases not matched to a gene: 7. The CDR3 region has the DNA TGTGCCAGCAGCCAAGATGGGATAGCGGGGGGCCGCACAGATACGCAGTATTTT. Translated: CASSQDGIAGGRTDTQYF.

This clonotype was seen a handful of times. The chain uses TRBV3-1 and TRBJ2-5; TRBD1 matches 8 bases. CDR1 and CDR2 (germline): LGHDT, YNNKEL (reference sequence). The trim removed 4 bases at V and 5 bases at J, leaving 9 bases unmatched. CDR3 length equals 15 residues. The CDR3 reads CASSPRDRGGETQYF. The CDR3 nucleotides read TGTGCCAGCAGCCCCCGAGACAGGGGTGGGGAGACCCAGTACTTC.

The chain employs TRBV20-1 and TRBJ2-6, with D unclear. Germline V gene sequence: CDR1 DFQATT, CDR2 SNEGSKA (reference sequence). V lost 3 bases and J lost 2, with 5 bases in between. This CDR3 has 13 residues. This CDR3 reads CSARVPGANVLTF. CDR3 in DNA: TGCAGTGCTAGGGTGCCTGGGGCCAACGTCCTGACTTTC.

V usage is TRBV27 and J usage is TRBJ2-7; tentative D call: TRBD2 (5 bases). The CDR3 extends over 12 amino acids. The germline gives CDR1 MNHEY, CDR2 SMNVEV (reference sequence). With 5 bases removed from V and 7 bases from J, the gap between germline ends came to 12 bases. CDR3 amino acids: CASSLPSGEQYF. CDR3 nucleotides: TGTGCCAGCAGTCTCCCCTCGGGGGAGCAGTACTTC.

V and J are TRBV7-8 and TRBJ1-5, with D possibly being TRBD1 (5 bases). The germline V gene encodes CDR1 SGHVS and CDR2 FQNEAQ. Trimming left V 5 bases short and J 1 base short, with 18 bases between. The CDR3 extends over 17 amino acids. The CDR3 DNA reads as TGTGCCAGCAGCCCCCTTGGACGTTGGGGGAGCAATCAGCCCCAGCATTTT. Translation gives CASSPLGRWGSNQPQHF.

This chain joins TRBV27 and TRBJ2-7; 11 bases line up with TRBD1. The ends lost 9 bases at V and 4 bases at J; junction bases unmatched: 11. Germline-derived CDR1 and CDR2 are MNHEY and SMNVEV (reference sequence). The CDR3 totals 15 residues. This CDR3 is CASTHGTGGPYEQYF. In nucleotides, the CDR3 is TGTGCCAGTACTCACGGGACAGGGGGTCCGTACGAGCAGTACTTC.

The rearrangement uses TRBV12-3 or TRBV12-4 and TRBJ2-2; D not certain. The CDR3 consists of 16 residues. V lost 8 bases and J 0 bases, leaving 16 bases between the germline ends. The CDR3 sequence is CASSPSDGPNTGELFF. CDR3 in DNA: TGTGCCAGCTCCCCGTCAGACGGACCGAACACCGGGGAGCTGTTTTTT.

This chain connects TRBV5-4 to TRBJ1-1, with D unclear. CDR3 length: 17 residues. The germline gives CDR1 SGHNT, CDR2 YYREEE (reference sequence). Trimming cost V 5 bases and J 1 base, with 21 bases left between them. CDR3 DNA: TGTGCCAGCAGGTACGGGGTGGATGTGGGCCCGAACACTGAAGCTTTCTTT. Amino acids: CASRYGVDVGPNTEAFF.